This TCR beta chain was captured in a study of lymphopenia after photon versus proton radiotherapy. Notes on this clone: The antigen remains undetermined.

Repertoires were generated with immunoSEQ multiplex PCR, while TCRdb's copy carries only in-frame clones and drops some. The sample includes about 12,000 clones, roughly 90% of them seen just once. Study conclusions and caveats: After the lymphocyte nadir, photon-treated repertoires showed oligoclonal expansion, especially of CD8+ Temra cells. Photon-treated patients lost naive T cells and TCR diversity; proton-treated stayed stable. Larger post-nadir TCR diversity loss correlated inversely with survival in deceased patients. Better survival with proton therapy was suggested as possible, not demonstrated.

The source of this sequence is a man in his sixties with pancreatic cancer. The input for sequencing was peripheral blood, taken from a patient treated with proton-based radiotherapy.

CDR3 loop: CASSVALNTGELFF. DNA for the CDR3: TGTGCCAGCAGCGTAGCACTGAACACCGGGGAGCTGTTTTTT. V and J are TRBV9 and TRBJ2-2; D uncertain. The CDR3 runs 14 residues. Trimming took off 0 bases at V and 1 base at J, with 4 bases between the two ends. Germline CDR1 is SGDLS and CDR2 is YYNGEE. Combining the CDR3 with reference TRBV9 and TRBJ2-2 gives the whole variable domain DSGVTQTPKHLITATGQRVTLRCSPRSGDLSVYWYQQSLDQGLQFLIQYYNGEERAKGNILERFSAQQFPDLHSELNLSSLELGDSALYFCASSVALNTGELFFGEGSRLTVL.